Listed below are T cell receptor beta chains from one sample, sequenced in a study of blood T cell repertoires in COVID-19. The repertoire was sequenced with immunoSEQ multiplex PCR; TCRdb's copy has only in-frame clones and lacks some. This table has roughly 120,000 clones, less than 90% appearing once. Sequencing was carried out using peripheral blood. The receptors shown here come from a man under 40 with acute or convalescent COVID-19. CDR3s leave out the opening cysteine and the closing phenylalanine or tryptophan. Fields, in order: CDR3 protein, D gene, V gene, J gene. The D gene is left open where the match is weak.

ASSFQGAVGYT	TRBD1	TRBV28	TRBJ1-2
ASSETGAKNIQY	.	TRBV10-1	TRBJ2-4
ASSKQQGAAKNIQY	TRBD1	TRBV19	TRBJ2-4
ATSRDPTAADTQY	.	TRBV15	TRBJ2-3
ASSIDQRGGELF	.	TRBV19	TRBJ2-2
ASSYRGHRETQY	.	TRBV6-2/TRBV6-3	TRBJ2-5
ASSPLAGTTPYEQY	TRBD2	TRBV14	TRBJ2-7
ASSTWDRNTGELF	TRBD1	TRBV5-4	TRBJ2-2
ASSEQGGYQPQH	.	TRBV19	TRBJ1-5
AWTRQGATGELF	TRBD1	TRBV30	TRBJ2-2
ASSPYGSQGSYNEQF	TRBD1	TRBV27	TRBJ2-1
ASSSRNEQF	.	TRBV7-6	TRBJ2-1
ASSSPSGGNEKLF	TRBD1	TRBV6-5	TRBJ1-4
AWARTGDTGNTIY	TRBD1	TRBV30	TRBJ1-3
ASSPTQGSRSGNTIY	.	TRBV4-1	TRBJ1-3
AISEGQGDSPLH	TRBD1	TRBV10-3	TRBJ1-6
ASRTPGTVGDTIY	TRBD1	TRBV19	TRBJ1-3
ASSTQSDSHEQY	.	TRBV19	TRBJ2-7
ASSLDRANTGELF	TRBD1	TRBV7-6	TRBJ2-2
TSSQLSPGLAGGQETQY	.	TRBV1	TRBJ2-5
ASSQTLHSLAGLGEQY	TRBD2	TRBV6-6	TRBJ2-7
ATEDRWPASGYT	.	TRBV2	TRBJ1-2
ASSVKPSREKLF	.	TRBV10-2	TRBJ1-4
ASSPFGGGTGGSSQY	TRBD2	TRBV3-1/TRBV3-2	TRBJ2-5
ASNGQLTQTQY	.	TRBV2	TRBJ2-5
ASSSYMTGELF	.	TRBV28	TRBJ2-2
ASSQGLVAYNEQF	TRBD2	TRBV3-1/TRBV3-2	TRBJ2-1
ASSQLSGEGYGYT	.	TRBV3-1/TRBV3-2	TRBJ1-2
ASRADRGAGNTIY	TRBD1	TRBV5-1	TRBJ1-3
ASSEVATRVGSYEQY	.	TRBV6-1	TRBJ2-7
ASSLGARGDEKLF	.	TRBV11-2	TRBJ1-4
ASSLVSGGFSNQPQH	TRBD1	TRBV7-9	TRBJ1-5
ASSLAHLRGDNEQF	TRBD2	TRBV11-1	TRBJ2-1
ASSLRGSFVAANTGELF	.	TRBV19	TRBJ2-2